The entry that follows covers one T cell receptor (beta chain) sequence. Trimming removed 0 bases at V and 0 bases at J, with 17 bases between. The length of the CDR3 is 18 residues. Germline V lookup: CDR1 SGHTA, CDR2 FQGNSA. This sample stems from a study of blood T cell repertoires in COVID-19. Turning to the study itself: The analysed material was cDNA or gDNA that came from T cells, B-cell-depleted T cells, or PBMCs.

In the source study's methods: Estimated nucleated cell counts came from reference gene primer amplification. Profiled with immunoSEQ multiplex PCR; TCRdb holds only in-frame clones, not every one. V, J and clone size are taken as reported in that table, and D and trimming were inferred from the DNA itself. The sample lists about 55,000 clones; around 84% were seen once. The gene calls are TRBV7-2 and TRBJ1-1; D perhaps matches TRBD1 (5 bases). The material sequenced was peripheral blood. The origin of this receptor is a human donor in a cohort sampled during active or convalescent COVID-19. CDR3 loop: CASSLAFATEKMNTEAFF. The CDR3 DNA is TGTGCCAGCAGCTTAGCGTTTGCGACAGAGAAAATGAACACTGAAGCTTTCTTT.